Following are 17 T cell receptor beta chains from one sample sequenced in a study of human T cells and chemical hapten exposure. This sample's time point: patch test 3, about 24 weeks after DPC sensitization. The treatment denotes: therapeutic diphenylcyclopropenone sensitization with weekly scalp DPC. TCRdb processed the RACE reads anew with MiXCR; each CDR3 protein has one entry. The sample yields 100,000 to 120,000 distinct CDR3 sequences, roughly a third seen once. The sequencing here drew on whole blood, taken in connection with sensitization to the hapten diphenylcyclopropenone (DPC). The receptors originated from a middle-aged man with alopecia areata. Some clones in this sample may be carry-over from other donors' samples.

The CDR3 DNA reads as TGTGCCAGCTCACCACCTACAGGGACGGATCAGCCCCAGCATTTT. Protein sequence: CASSPPTGTDQPQHF. The V and J genes are TRBV18 and TRBJ1-5, with D possibly being TRBD1 (6 bases). The V end lost 0 bases, the J end lost 5 bases, and 11 bases lay between the germline ends. The CDR3 runs 15 residues. Looked up from germline, CDR1 is KGHSH and CDR2 is LQKENI.

This clonotype was detected once. In nucleotides, the CDR3 is TGTGCCAGCAGTTACTCAAACCGACAGGGCCGCCTCAATGAGCAGTTCTTC. Amino acid sequence: CASSYSNRQGRLNEQFF. The chain joins TRBV6-5 to TRBJ2-1, with 7 bases aligning to TRBD1. This CDR3 has 17 residues. The V segment lost 0 bases and the J segment 6 bases; nucleotides outside the gene matches: 11. The germline gives CDR1 MNHEY, CDR2 SVGAGI.

V and J are TRBV7-4 and TRBJ2-3, with D unclear. CDR3 length equals 14 residues. CDR1 and CDR2 from the germline V gene are SGHVT and SQSDAQ. V was shortened by 5 bases and J by 14 bases, with 23 bases between the two germline ends. CDR3 amino acids: CASSQTRKVSSRYF. The CDR3 region has the DNA TGTGCCAGCAGCCAGACAAGAAAGGTTTCCTCGAGGTATTTT. The whole variable domain, remainder taken from reference TRBV7-4 and TRBJ2-3, is GAGVSQSPRYKVAKRGRDVALRCDSISGHVTLYWYRQTLGQGSEVLTYSQSDAQRDKSGRPSGRFSAERPERSVSTLKIQRTEQGDSAVYLCASSQTRKVSSRYFGPGTRLTVL.

This clonotype was observed a few times. The V gene is TRBV6-6, the J gene TRBJ2-7, with D unclear. Germline V gives CDR1 MNHNY, CDR2 SVGAGI (reference sequence). The CDR3 length is 12 residues. Trimming pared 10 bases from V and 0 bases from J, leaving 10 bases between. The DNA of the CDR3 is TGTGCCACCCGAGACCTCTCCTACGAGCAGTACTTC. Its protein product is CATRDLSYEQYF.

The chain carries TRBV27 and TRBJ2-7; D is ambiguous. Germline V gene sequence: CDR1 MNHEY, CDR2 SMNVEV (reference sequence). V dropped 8 bases and J dropped 3 bases, with 17 bases sitting between them. CDR3 length: 14 residues. CDR3 sequence reads: CASVTSELYYEQYV. The DNA for the CDR3 is TGTGCCAGCGTTACCAGCGAGTTATACTACGAGCAGTACGTC.

CDR3 sequence (DNA): TGTGCCAGCACGTCGGAGGACTTTCAGGGGAGGGAGCAGTTCTTC. Translation: CASTSEDFQGREQFF. J is TRBJ2-1 and V is TRBV3-1, with D tentatively TRBD1 or TRBD2 (6 bases each). The CDR3 covers 15 residues. Germline lookup yields CDR1 LGHDT and CDR2 YNNKEL (reference sequence). Between the trimmed V and J ends, which lost 7 bases and 10 bases, there was a span of 23 bases.

This clonotype was counted a few times. The chain has TRBV30 and TRBJ2-3, with TRBD2 matching over 7 bases. V gave up 4 bases and J gave up 2 bases; unmatched junction bases: 3. Germline CDR1 reads GTSNPN; CDR2 reads SVGIG (reference sequence). This CDR3 spans 13 amino acids. The CDR3 DNA sequence: TGTGCCTGGACTAGCGGCACCACAGATACGCAGTATTTT. Its protein is CAWTSGTTDTQYF.

This clonotype has at least ten counts. J is TRBJ2-7 and V is TRBV20-1; 8 nucleotides match TRBD1. Germline trimming cut 0 bases from V and 7 bases from J; bases unmatched to any gene: 8. Germline V CDR1 and CDR2: DFQATT, SNEGSKA (reference sequence). The CDR3 contains 14 residues. CDR3 DNA: TGCAGTGCTAGAGATTTCAGGGGGCGAGGGGAGCAGTACTTC. Protein sequence: CSARDFRGRGEQYF.

This clonotype was seen only a few times. The chain links TRBV3-1 to TRBJ2-7; TRBD2 aligns across 7 bases. The length of the CDR3 is 12 residues. CDR1 and CDR2 (germline): LGHDT, YNNKEL (reference sequence). V lost 5 bases to trimming and J lost 6 bases; unmatched junction nucleotides: 4. The CDR3 loop reads CASSTAGLEQYF. The CDR3 DNA sequence: TGTGCCAGCAGCACAGCGGGACTCGAGCAGTACTTC.

The chain is built from TRBV9 and TRBJ2-3, with 11 bases aligning to TRBD1. Unmatched junction bases numbered 6, after V lost 0 bases and J lost 9 bases. The CDR3 spans 15 residues. CDR1 is SGDLS and CDR2 is YYNGEE in the germline V gene. CDR3 sequence (DNA): TGTGCCAGCAGCGTAGGGACAGGGGGCGAGGGAACGCAGTATTTT. Its translation: CASSVGTGGEGTQYF. Based on the CDR3 plus reference TRBV9 and TRBJ2-3, the full variable domain is DSGVTQTPKHLITATGQRVTLRCSPRSGDLSVYWYQQSLDQGLQFLIQYYNGEERAKGNILERFSAQQFPDLHSELNLSSLELGDSALYFCASSVGTGGEGTQYFGPGTRLTVL.

This clonotype was seen only once. This chain uses TRBV6-2 or TRBV6-3 with TRBJ2-7; possible D gene TRBD1, 6 bases. Germline-derived CDR1 and CDR2 are MNHEY and SVGEGT. CDR3 length equals 17 residues. The V end was cut by 3 bases, the J end by 0 bases, with 18 bases between. The DNA for the CDR3 is TGTGCCAGCAGTTATTCGCTGCAGGGGATCCACTCCTACGAGCAGTACGTC. It codes for CASSYSLQGIHSYEQYV.

The CDR3 loop reads CASSSHSGMRTDTQYF. CDR3 nucleotide sequence: TGTGCCAGCAGCTCCCATAGCGGGATGCGTACAGATACGCAGTATTTT. This chain links TRBV7-3 with TRBJ2-3, with 8 bases identical to TRBD2. V dropped 4 bases and J dropped 3; count of bases not matched to a gene: 9. The CDR3 loop spans 16 amino acids. Per germline, CDR1 SGHTA and CDR2 FQGTGA.

This clonotype has more than one count but fewer than ten. The CDR3 sequence: CATSDPSENLYTGELFF. In DNA form, the CDR3 reads TGTGCCACCAGTGATCCCTCGGAGAACCTTTACACCGGGGAGCTGTTTTTT. V usage is TRBV24-1 and J usage is TRBJ2-2; D is unclear. CDR3 length: 17 residues. V lost 3 bases and J lost 3, with 16 bases in between. Looked up from germline, CDR1 is KGHDR and CDR2 is SFDVKD.

The rearrangement uses TRBV20-1 and TRBJ2-3, with TRBD2 as a possible D gene (5 bases). The ends were cut back, 5 bases at V and 2 bases at J, with 11 bases in the middle. From germline, CDR1 is DFQATT and CDR2 SNEGSKA (reference sequence). The length of the CDR3 is 13 residues. CDR3 sequence (DNA): TGCAGTGCTGTCGAGACTAACACAGATACGCAGTATTTT. Its protein is CSAVETNTDTQYF.

This clonotype came up a few times. The chain is built from TRBV11-3 and TRBJ2-7; 8 nucleotides match TRBD1. The CDR3 is made up of 14 amino acids. Per the germline V gene, CDR1 is SGHNT and CDR2 is YENEEA. J was trimmed by 3 bases and V by 5 bases; bases with no gene match: 6. The CDR3 reads CASSMGQDRYEQYV. The CDR3 region has the DNA TGTGCCAGCAGCATGGGACAGGACCGCTACGAGCAGTACGTC.

The chain uses TRBV7-8 and TRBJ2-7; maybe TRBD1 (6 bases). V was pared by 8 bases and J by 9 bases, with 26 bases between. CDR1 is SGHVS and CDR2 is FQNEAQ in the germline V gene. The CDR3 has 15 residues. The CDR3, as DNA: TGTGCCAGCTCCCCCGACAGGACCTATCCCCGAGTGCAGTACGTC. Translation gives CASSPDRTYPRVQYV.

This chain connects TRBV6-2 or TRBV6-3 to TRBJ1-5; 10 bases align to TRBD1. The CDR3 consists of 17 residues. Germline CDR1 reads MNHEY; CDR2 reads SVGEGT. Trimming at V came to 1 base and at J to 1 base, leaving 4 bases not matched to a gene. CDR3 region: CASSYLRGQGSNQPQHF. The CDR3 nucleotides read TGTGCCAGCAGTTACTTAAGGGGACAGGGGAGCAATCAGCCCCAGCATTTT.